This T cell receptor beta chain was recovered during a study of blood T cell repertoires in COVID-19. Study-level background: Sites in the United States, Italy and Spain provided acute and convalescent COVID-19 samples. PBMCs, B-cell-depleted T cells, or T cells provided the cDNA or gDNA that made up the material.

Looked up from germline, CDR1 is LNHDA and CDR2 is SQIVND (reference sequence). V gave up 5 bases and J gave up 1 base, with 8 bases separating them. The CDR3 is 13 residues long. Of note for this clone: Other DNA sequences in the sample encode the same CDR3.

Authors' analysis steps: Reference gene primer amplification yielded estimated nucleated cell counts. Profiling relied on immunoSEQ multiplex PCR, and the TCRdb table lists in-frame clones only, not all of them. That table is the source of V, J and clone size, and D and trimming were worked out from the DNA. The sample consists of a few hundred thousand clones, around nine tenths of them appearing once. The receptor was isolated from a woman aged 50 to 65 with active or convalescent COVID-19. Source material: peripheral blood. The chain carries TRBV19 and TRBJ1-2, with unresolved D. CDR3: CASSPRDNYGYTF. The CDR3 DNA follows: TGTGCCAGTAGTCCCCGGGATAACTATGGCTACACCTTC.